A selection of T cell receptor beta chains follows, all from one sample in a study of T-cell memory formation after mild COVID-19. TCRdb reanalysed the 5' RACE reads using MiXCR and keeps one entry per CDR3 protein. This table has roughly 40,000 distinct CDR3 sequences, around 6.1% appearing once. The material sequenced was PBMCs or a T cell subset sorted from them (not recorded which). The receptors originated from an adult who had mild COVID-19 (a few samples of this study predate the infection). Cell type and time point are not known. The CDR3 runs from the conserved cysteine through the conserved F or W. Fields, in order: V gene, clone size, J gene, D gene, CDR3 DNA, CDR3 protein. D genes are given only for firm matches. Some rows mark clone size as missing; the rest say once, few, many or name a class of expanded clone.

V gene: TRBV7-3
clone size: .
J gene: TRBJ1-6
D gene: .
CDR3 DNA: TGTGCCAGCAGCTTAACTGGGGGGAGAGATTCACCCCTCCACTTT
CDR3 protein: CASSLTGGRDSPLHF

V gene: TRBV7-3
clone size: many
J gene: TRBJ2-1
D gene: TRBD1
CDR3 DNA: TGTGCCAGCAGCCATAAGCGTCGGACAGGGTACAATGAGCAGTTCTTC
CDR3 protein: CASSHKRRTGYNEQFF

V gene: TRBV7-9
clone size: few
J gene: TRBJ2-7
D gene: .
CDR3 DNA: TGTGCCAGCAGCTTAGCGCGCGGCTACGAGCAGTACTTC
CDR3 protein: CASSLARGYEQYF

V gene: TRBV6-2/TRBV6-3
clone size: few
J gene: TRBJ1-1
D gene: .
CDR3 DNA: TGTGCCAGCAGTTATACCCCGAACACTGAAGCTTTCTTT
CDR3 protein: CASSYTPNTEAFF

V gene: TRBV19
clone size: .
J gene: TRBJ2-3
D gene: .
CDR3 DNA: TGTGCCAGTACAGAGACGGGGGATACGCAGTATTTT
CDR3 protein: CASTETGDTQYF

V gene: TRBV7-8
clone size: many
J gene: TRBJ2-2
D gene: TRBD1
CDR3 DNA: TGTGCCAGCAGCCTTTCGGACAGGCGATACACCGGGGAGCTGTTTTTT
CDR3 protein: CASSLSDRRYTGELFF

V gene: TRBV2
clone size: many
J gene: TRBJ2-7
D gene: .
CDR3 DNA: TGTGCCAGCAGGGGGGACTCCTACGAGCAGTACTTC
CDR3 protein: CASRGDSYEQYF

V gene: TRBV6-2/TRBV6-3
clone size: .
J gene: TRBJ1-5
D gene: .
CDR3 DNA: TGTGCCAGCAGTTACCACCTGATTGGAGATCAGCCCCAGCATTTT
CDR3 protein: CASSYHLIGDQPQHF

V gene: TRBV5-1
clone size: medium-sized
J gene: TRBJ2-3
D gene: TRBD2
CDR3 DNA: TGCGCCAGCAGCCCAACTAGCGGGGGGCTAACAGATACGCAGTATTTT
CDR3 protein: CASSPTSGGLTDTQYF

V gene: TRBV5-1
clone size: many
J gene: TRBJ2-7
D gene: .
CDR3 DNA: TGCGCCAGCAGCTTGGACCACAGGTCTTTTAACGAGCAGTACTTC
CDR3 protein: CASSLDHRSFNEQYF

V gene: TRBV10-3
clone size: .
J gene: TRBJ1-2
D gene: .
CDR3 DNA: TGTGCCATCAGTGAGTCAACCTTGACGGATACCTATGGCTACACCTTC
CDR3 protein: CAISESTLTDTYGYTF

V gene: TRBV18
clone size: few
J gene: TRBJ1-2
D gene: TRBD1
CDR3 DNA: TGTGCCAGCTCATCCCTCGACAGGGGGCATGGCTACACCTTC
CDR3 protein: CASSSLDRGHGYTF

V gene: TRBV7-9
clone size: many
J gene: TRBJ2-7
D gene: TRBD2
CDR3 DNA: TGTGCCAGCAGCTTAGGTTCTAGCGGGAGAGGGGAGCAGTACTTC
CDR3 protein: CASSLGSSGRGEQYF

V gene: TRBV4-2
clone size: many
J gene: TRBJ2-3
D gene: TRBD1
CDR3 DNA: TGTGCCAGCAGCCTAACCGGGACAGGATCAGATACGCAGTATTTT
CDR3 protein: CASSLTGTGSDTQYF

V gene: TRBV18
clone size: .
J gene: TRBJ1-3
D gene: TRBD1
CDR3 DNA: TGTGCCAGCTCACCGGGACAGTTTCACTCGTCTGGAAACACCATATATTTT
CDR3 protein: CASSPGQFHSSGNTIYF

V gene: TRBV3-1
clone size: many
J gene: TRBJ1-1
D gene: TRBD1
CDR3 DNA: TGTGCCAGCAGCCCCACTCAGGGGGCGAGGACTGAAGCTTTCTTT
CDR3 protein: CASSPTQGARTEAFF

V gene: TRBV20-1
clone size: many
J gene: TRBJ2-5
D gene: .
CDR3 DNA: TGCAGTGCTAGCCCCGGCGAGACCCAGTACTTC
CDR3 protein: CSASPGETQYF

V gene: TRBV7-2
clone size: few
J gene: TRBJ1-6
D gene: TRBD1
CDR3 DNA: TGTGCCAGCAGCTTGGTGGACAGGGGAAATTCACCCCTCCACTTT
CDR3 protein: CASSLVDRGNSPLHF

V gene: TRBV6-2/TRBV6-3
clone size: .
J gene: TRBJ2-7
D gene: .
CDR3 DNA: TGTGCCAGCAGGACGACAGGAGGACCTTACGAGCAGTACTTC
CDR3 protein: CASRTTGGPYEQYF

V gene: TRBV4-1
clone size: few
J gene: TRBJ2-3
D gene: .
CDR3 DNA: TGCGCCAGCAGGGAGTTTCCTAGCACAGATACGCAGTATTTT
CDR3 protein: CASREFPSTDTQYF

V gene: TRBV5-1
clone size: .
J gene: TRBJ2-1
D gene: .
CDR3 DNA: TGCGCCAGCACCGGGGGCCGAAATGAGCAGTTCTTC
CDR3 protein: CASTGGRNEQFF

V gene: TRBV5-6
clone size: many
J gene: TRBJ2-5
D gene: TRBD2
CDR3 DNA: TGTGCCAGCAGCTTTTGGGACGGTCTAGGGAGGGCCCGAACGGAGACCCAGTACTTC
CDR3 protein: CASSFWDGLGRARTETQYF

V gene: TRBV7-3
clone size: few
J gene: TRBJ1-2
D gene: TRBD1
CDR3 DNA: TGTGCCAGCAGTCCACAGGGGGCACATGGCTACACCTTC
CDR3 protein: CASSPQGAHGYTF

V gene: TRBV11-2
clone size: many
J gene: TRBJ2-5
D gene: .
CDR3 DNA: TGTGCCAGCACCCCTGGGGGCCAAGAGACCCAGTACTTC
CDR3 protein: CASTPGGQETQYF

V gene: TRBV6-5
clone size: .
J gene: TRBJ1-3
D gene: .
CDR3 DNA: TGTGCCAGCAGTTACAACTCTGGAAACACCATATATTTT
CDR3 protein: CASSYNSGNTIYF

V gene: TRBV12-3/TRBV12-4
clone size: many
J gene: TRBJ2-1
D gene: .
CDR3 DNA: TGTGCCAGCAGTTTAGCGATCGGGCCGCAGTTCTTC
CDR3 protein: CASSLAIGPQFF

V gene: TRBV6-6
clone size: .
J gene: TRBJ1-1
D gene: TRBD1
CDR3 DNA: TGTGCCAGCAGCAACAGGGGAGACACTGAAGCTTTCTTT
CDR3 protein: CASSNRGDTEAFF

V gene: TRBV13
clone size: few
J gene: TRBJ2-3
D gene: TRBD2
CDR3 DNA: TGTGCCAGCAGCTTAGGTAGCGGGGGTCGGACAGATACGCAGTATTTT
CDR3 protein: CASSLGSGGRTDTQYF

V gene: TRBV24-1
clone size: .
J gene: TRBJ1-2
D gene: .
CDR3 DNA: TGTGCCACCAGTGAGGACAGCACTCTACGTGGCTACACCTTC
CDR3 protein: CATSEDSTLRGYTF

V gene: TRBV19
clone size: .
J gene: TRBJ2-2
D gene: TRBD2
CDR3 DNA: TGTGCCAGTACCGATGTGGGCGGGAGCAGCACCGGGGAGCTGTTTTTT
CDR3 protein: CASTDVGGSSTGELFF

V gene: TRBV27
clone size: medium-sized
J gene: TRBJ2-7
D gene: .
CDR3 DNA: TGTGCCAGCAGAATGTTGAACTCCTACGAGCAGTACTTC
CDR3 protein: CASRMLNSYEQYF

V gene: TRBV6-2/TRBV6-3
clone size: many
J gene: TRBJ1-5
D gene: TRBD1
CDR3 DNA: TGTGCCAGCAGTTCCGAAACAGGGGCCAGGCCGCCCCAGCATTTT
CDR3 protein: CASSSETGARPPQHF

V gene: TRBV20-1
clone size: .
J gene: TRBJ2-1
D gene: .
CDR3 DNA: TGCAGTGCTAGAGGAAAAAGATTCTACAATGAGCAGTTCTTC
CDR3 protein: CSARGKRFYNEQFF

V gene: TRBV29-1
clone size: .
J gene: TRBJ1-5
D gene: .
CDR3 DNA: TGCAGCGTTGCCCAGGGGCTGAGCAATCAGCCCCAGCATTTT
CDR3 protein: CSVAQGLSNQPQHF

V gene: TRBV7-8
clone size: many
J gene: TRBJ2-3
D gene: .
CDR3 DNA: TGTGCCAGCAGCTTATCTAGCTGGAGCACAGATACGCAGTATTTT
CDR3 protein: CASSLSSWSTDTQYF

V gene: TRBV19
clone size: .
J gene: TRBJ2-1
D gene: TRBD2
CDR3 DNA: TGTGCCAGTAGTATCCCAGCGGGGGGGTACAATGAGCAGTTCTTC
CDR3 protein: CASSIPAGGYNEQFF

V gene: TRBV6-5
clone size: few
J gene: TRBJ2-3
D gene: .
CDR3 DNA: TGTGCCATCAGGGACCAAAATACAGATACGCAGTATTTT
CDR3 protein: CAIRDQNTDTQYF

V gene: TRBV6-2/TRBV6-3
clone size: many
J gene: TRBJ2-3
D gene: TRBD1
CDR3 DNA: TGTGCCAGCAGCTCGGGGACAGCGACAGATACGCAGTATTTT
CDR3 protein: CASSSGTATDTQYF

V gene: TRBV15
clone size: .
J gene: TRBJ2-6
D gene: TRBD2
CDR3 DNA: TGTGCCACCAGCAGATCAGCGGGAGTTTCAGGGGCCAACGTCCTGACTTTC
CDR3 protein: CATSRSAGVSGANVLTF

V gene: TRBV20-1
clone size: .
J gene: TRBJ1-6
D gene: .
CDR3 DNA: TGCAGTGCCCCTCCCCCCTATAATTCACCCCTCCACTTT
CDR3 protein: CSAPPPYNSPLHF

V gene: TRBV30
clone size: .
J gene: TRBJ2-2
D gene: TRBD1
CDR3 DNA: TGTGCCTGGATATCGGGACAGGGGCGCACCGGGGAGCTGTTTTTT
CDR3 protein: CAWISGQGRTGELFF

V gene: TRBV7-9
clone size: many
J gene: TRBJ2-1
D gene: .
CDR3 DNA: TGTGCCAGCAGCGGAGGCGTTGCTGTCTTC
CDR3 protein: CASSGGVAVF

V gene: TRBV2
clone size: few
J gene: TRBJ2-4
D gene: TRBD1
CDR3 DNA: TGTGCCAGCAAAACAGGGGGTTCCAAAAACATTCAGTACTTC
CDR3 protein: CASKTGGSKNIQYF

V gene: TRBV6-5
clone size: .
J gene: TRBJ2-3
D gene: .
CDR3 DNA: TGTGCCAGCAGTTACTCCCACAGCACAGATACGCAGTATTTT
CDR3 protein: CASSYSHSTDTQYF

V gene: TRBV10-3
clone size: few
J gene: TRBJ1-1
D gene: TRBD1
CDR3 DNA: TGTGCCATGGCAGACAGGGGAAGGGCAAACACTGAAGCTTTCTTT
CDR3 protein: CAMADRGRANTEAFF

V gene: TRBV7-2
clone size: few
J gene: TRBJ2-5
D gene: TRBD2
CDR3 DNA: TGTGCCAGCAGCCCTAAGCGTGCGGGGGATCAAGAGACCCAGTACTTC
CDR3 protein: CASSPKRAGDQETQYF

V gene: TRBV11-3
clone size: many
J gene: TRBJ2-1
D gene: TRBD2
CDR3 DNA: TGTGCCAGCAGCCCGGGACTAGCGGGAGGGGGTGAGCAGTTCTTC
CDR3 protein: CASSPGLAGGGEQFF

V gene: TRBV7-3
clone size: medium-sized
J gene: TRBJ2-1
D gene: TRBD2
CDR3 DNA: TGTGCCAGCAGCCAATCGGGACTAGTTTGGAATGAGCAGTTCTTC
CDR3 protein: CASSQSGLVWNEQFF

V gene: TRBV29-1
clone size: few
J gene: TRBJ1-1
D gene: .
CDR3 DNA: TGCAGCGCCTGGGAGGGAACCACTGAAGCTTTCTTT
CDR3 protein: CSAWEGTTEAFF

V gene: TRBV4-1
clone size: .
J gene: TRBJ1-2
D gene: TRBD1
CDR3 DNA: TGCGCCAGCAGCCTACTTCAGGGGGGGGCGGTCTATGGCTACACCTTC
CDR3 protein: CASSLLQGGAVYGYTF

V gene: TRBV5-1
clone size: many
J gene: TRBJ1-1
D gene: TRBD1
CDR3 DNA: TGCGCCAGCAGCTTGGACGGACAGGGGAACACTGAAGCTTTCTTT
CDR3 protein: CASSLDGQGNTEAFF

V gene: TRBV6-1
clone size: few
J gene: TRBJ1-1
D gene: .
CDR3 DNA: TGTGCCAGCACCGGGACGGTGACGAACACTGAAGCTTTCTTT
CDR3 protein: CASTGTVTNTEAFF

V gene: TRBV5-1
clone size: many
J gene: TRBJ2-7
D gene: .
CDR3 DNA: TGCGCCAGCACCCCACATATGTCGAGGGGCGAGCAGTACTTC
CDR3 protein: CASTPHMSRGEQYF

V gene: TRBV5-1
clone size: .
J gene: TRBJ2-5
D gene: .
CDR3 DNA: TGCGCCAGCAGCACAAACCAAGAGACCCAGTACTTC
CDR3 protein: CASSTNQETQYF